Described below is a single T cell receptor beta chain sequence and its context. The data stem from a study of blood T cell repertoires in COVID-19. Study context: Researchers got acute and convalescent COVID-19 samples from the United States, Italy and Spain. Sources were T cells, B-cell-depleted T cells, or PBMCs; the material itself was cDNA or gDNA.

Original handling: Reference gene primer amplification in the assay estimated nucleated cell counts. Assay used: immunoSEQ multiplex PCR; TCRdb lists only in-frame clones, some missing. The V and J calls and clone size come from that table; D and trimming were worked out from the DNA. This sample yields approximately 65,000 clones, of which about nine tenths are seen a single time; around 5% belongs to the top ten. The clonotype was recovered from a woman aged 18-29 years with acute or convalescent COVID-19. The sequencing input was peripheral blood.

CDR3 nucleotides: TGCAGTGCTAGTAGAGCGGGGAGAGGCGGAGATGAGCAGTTCTTC. Translation gives CSASRAGRGGDEQFF. The rearrangement joins TRBV20-1 to TRBJ2-1; 7 bases are shared with TRBD2. In germline, CDR1 is DFQATT, CDR2 SNEGSKA (reference sequence). V trimming: 3 bases; J trimming: 8 bases; junction bases outside the gene matches: 13. This CDR3 region has 15 residues.